The 10 T cell receptor beta chains below all came from one sample that was sequenced in a study of shared clonotypes between healthy human individuals. Here immunoSEQ multiplex PCR was the method, and the copy in TCRdb shows in-frame clones only, minus some. Seen here are 600,000 to 750,000 clones, about 90% observed once, and the top ten hold about 34%. Specimen: memory CD8+ T cells from PBMCs. Subset noted: CD45RO+ cells pooled with CCR7-negative TemRA cells. These receptors were obtained from a man aged 18 to 30 in good health. Some clones in this sample may be carry-over from other donors' samples.

On this clone: The identical CDR3 is also encoded by other nucleotide sequences in the sample. The chain is built from TRBV11-2 and TRBJ2-1; 14 bases are a match to TRBD2. CDR1 and CDR2 from the germline V gene are SGHAT and FQNNGV. V was clipped by 1 base and J by 7 bases; unmatched bases: 0. The CDR3 spans 15 residues. CDR3 sequence reads: CASSLGTSGRNEQFF. The CDR3, as DNA: TGTGCCAGCAGCTTAGGGACTAGCGGGAGGAATGAGCAGTTCTTC.

This chain connects TRBV6-9 to TRBJ2-6; D remains unclear. V was cut by 2 bases and J by 5 bases, with 19 bases left in between. Germline V CDR1 and CDR2: MNHGY, SVAAGI. There are 18 residues in the CDR3. DNA of the CDR3: TGTGCCAGCAGTTATCTAAACTTACGACAAAGTCGGGCCAACGTCCTGACTTTC. This gives the protein CASSYLNLRQSRANVLTF.

The V and J genes are TRBV28 and TRBJ1-1; unclear D gene. V lost 8 bases to trimming and J lost 1 base, with 11 bases between them. The CDR3 is 13 residues long. CDR1 and CDR2 from the germline V gene are MDHEN and SYDVKM. The CDR3 nucleotides read TGTGCCAGCCGCCCAACGGAGAACACTGAAGCTTTCTTT. This gives the protein CASRPTENTEAFF.

The J gene is TRBJ2-1, the V gene TRBV25-1; TRBD2 aligns across 14 bases. The CDR3 has 17 residues. Looked up from germline, CDR1 is MGHDK and CDR2 is SYGVNS. V shed 5 bases, J shed 3 bases, and the junction held 6 bases outside the gene matches. In DNA form, the CDR3 reads TGTGCCAGCAGTCCGGGACTAGCGGGAGTGGTCTACAATGAGCAGTTCTTC. Its protein is CASSPGLAGVVYNEQFF.

The V gene is TRBV28, the J gene TRBJ1-1; D may be TRBD1 (5 bases). V lost 7 bases to trimming and J lost 4 bases, with 16 bases between them. The CDR3 extends over 14 amino acids. Germline loops: CDR1 MDHEN, CDR2 SYDVKM. The CDR3 sequence: CASNTGIEGTEAFF. In DNA form, the CDR3 reads TGTGCCAGCAACACAGGTATCGAGGGCACTGAAGCTTTCTTT.

The chain uses TRBV7-6 and TRBJ2-1; TRBD2 matches at 15 bases. The CDR3 has 15 residues. The ends lost 4 bases at V and 9 bases at J; junction bases unmatched: 4. CDR1 and CDR2 (germline): SGHVS, FNYEAQ. The CDR3 loop is CASSWTSGRAGEQFF. The DNA of the CDR3 is TGTGCCAGCAGCTGGACTAGCGGGAGGGCCGGTGAGCAGTTCTTC. The whole variable domain, filled in from reference TRBV7-6 and TRBJ2-1, reads GAGVSQSPRYKVTKRGQDVALRCDPISGHVSLYWYRQALGQGPEFLTYFNYEAQQDKSGLPNDRFSAERPEGSISTLTIQRTEQRDSAMYRCASSWTSGRAGEQFFGPGTRLTVL.

Here the CDR3 DNA reads TGTGCCAGCAGTCCCCCCTTGAGGTACTACAATGAGCAGTTCTTC. Translation gives CASSPPLRYYNEQFF. The gene calls are TRBV27 and TRBJ2-1; D gene uncertain. V was cut by 5 bases and J by 3 bases, with 14 bases left in between. CDR3 length: 15 amino acids. Germline V gene lookup returns CDR1 MNHEY and CDR2 SMNVEV (reference sequence).

V is TRBV2 and J is TRBJ2-7; possible D gene TRBD1, 5 bases. The V and J ends lost 6 bases and 6 bases respectively, with 12 bases between them. The CDR3 covers 12 residues. Germline V gene lookup returns CDR1 SNHLY and CDR2 FYNNEI. CDR3 in DNA: TGTGCCAGCAGATCTGTCAGGGCCGAGCAGTACTTC. Residues: CASRSVRAEQYF.

About this clone: Other nucleotide sequences from this sample produce the same CDR3. The V gene is TRBV29-1, the J gene TRBJ2-7; 8 bases fit TRBD1. The length of the CDR3 is 13 residues. Trimming took 7 bases from V and 0 from J; bases not matched to a gene: 5. Germline V gives CDR1 SQVTM, CDR2 ANQGSEA. The CDR3 sequence: CSAGQGLSYEQYF. The CDR3 DNA is TGCAGCGCCGGACAGGGTCTCTCCTACGAGCAGTACTTC.

The chain links TRBV6-5 to TRBJ2-7, with a possible D match to TRBD2 (6 bases). This CDR3 is built from 14 residues. V lost 6 bases and J lost 3, with 15 bases in between. Looked up from germline, CDR1 is MNHEY and CDR2 is SVGAGI. The CDR3 bases are TGTGCCAGCAGAGGCCCCCGGGAGAACTACGAGCAGTACTTC. This codes for CASRGPRENYEQYF.